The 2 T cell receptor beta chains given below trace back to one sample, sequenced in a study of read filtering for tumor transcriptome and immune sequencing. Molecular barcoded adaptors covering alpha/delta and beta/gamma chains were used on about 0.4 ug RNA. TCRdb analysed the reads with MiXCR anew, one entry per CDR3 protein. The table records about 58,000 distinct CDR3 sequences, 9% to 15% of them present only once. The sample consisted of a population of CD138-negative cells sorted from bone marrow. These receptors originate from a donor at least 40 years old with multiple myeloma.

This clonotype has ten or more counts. The CDR3 protein is CASSGTSGNEETQYF. CDR3 DNA sequence: TGTGCCAGCAGCGGGACTAGCGGGAACGAAGAGACCCAGTACTTC. The V gene is TRBV6-6, the J gene TRBJ2-5; 13 nucleotides match TRBD2. This CDR3 region has 15 residues. V lost 6 bases and J lost 3; bases outside the gene matches: 4. CDR1 and CDR2 (germline): MNHNY, SVGAGI (reference sequence).

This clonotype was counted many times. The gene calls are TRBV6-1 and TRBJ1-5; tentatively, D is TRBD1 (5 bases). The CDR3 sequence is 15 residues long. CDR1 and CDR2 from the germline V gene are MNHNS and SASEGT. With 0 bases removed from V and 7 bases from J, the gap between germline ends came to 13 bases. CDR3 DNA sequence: TGTGCCAGCAGTGAAGCGGGACGGTGGTGGCAGCCCCAGCATTTT. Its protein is CASSEAGRWWQPQHF.